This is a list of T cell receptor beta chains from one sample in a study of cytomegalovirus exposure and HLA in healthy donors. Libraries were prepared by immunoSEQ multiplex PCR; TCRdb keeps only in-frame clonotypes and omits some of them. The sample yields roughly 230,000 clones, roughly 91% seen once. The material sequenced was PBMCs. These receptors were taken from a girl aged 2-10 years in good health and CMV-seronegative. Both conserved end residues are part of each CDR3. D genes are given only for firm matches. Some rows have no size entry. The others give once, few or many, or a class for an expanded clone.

cdr3_aa: CASSLARGLYTDTQYF
cdr3_nt: TGCGCCAGCAGCTTGGCTCGGGGTCTTTACACAGATACGCAGTATTTT
j_call: TRBJ2-3
cdr3_length: 16
d_call: .
v_call: TRBV5-1
clone_size: .

cdr3_aa: CASSLLTADNSPLHF
cdr3_nt: TGTGCCAGCAGCTTGCTGACAGCTGATAATTCACCCCTCCACTTT
j_call: TRBJ1-6
cdr3_length: 15
d_call: .
v_call: TRBV5-5
clone_size: .

cdr3_aa: CASSRAQGLVKETQYF
cdr3_nt: TGTGCCAGCAGCCGGGCACAGGGGCTTGTAAAAGAGACCCAGTACTTC
j_call: TRBJ2-5
cdr3_length: 16
d_call: TRBD1
v_call: TRBV11-2
clone_size: .

cdr3_aa: CASSQVGRADGYTF
cdr3_nt: TGCGCCAGCAGCCAAGTAGGGAGGGCGGATGGCTACACCTTC
j_call: TRBJ1-2
cdr3_length: 14
d_call: .
v_call: TRBV4-1
clone_size: .

cdr3_aa: CASSFTGPQETQYF
cdr3_nt: TGTGCTAGCAGCTTTACAGGCCCCCAAGAGACCCAGTACTTC
j_call: TRBJ2-5
cdr3_length: 14
d_call: .
v_call: TRBV7-7
clone_size: .

cdr3_aa: CASSSKPGQGYSNQPQHF
cdr3_nt: TGTGCCAGCAGCTCCAAGCCGGGACAGGGCTATAGCAATCAGCCCCAGCATTTT
j_call: TRBJ1-5
cdr3_length: 18
d_call: TRBD1
v_call: TRBV11-2
clone_size: .

cdr3_aa: CASSLEGALGQPQHF
cdr3_nt: TGCGCCAGCAGCTTGGAAGGGGCATTGGGTCAGCCCCAGCATTTT
j_call: TRBJ1-5
cdr3_length: 15
d_call: .
v_call: TRBV5-1
clone_size: .

cdr3_aa: CASSLGPGTNYGYTF
cdr3_nt: TGTGCCAGCAGCTTGGGGCCAGGGACTAACTATGGCTACACCTTC
j_call: TRBJ1-2
cdr3_length: 15
d_call: .
v_call: TRBV5-5
clone_size: .

cdr3_aa: CSVAGPLDTDTQYF
cdr3_nt: TGCAGCGTTGCTGGGCCTCTCGACACAGATACGCAGTATTTT
j_call: TRBJ2-3
cdr3_length: 14
d_call: .
v_call: TRBV29-1
clone_size: .

cdr3_aa: CASSPGQGTYEQYF
cdr3_nt: TGTGCCAGCTCACCGGGACAGGGGACCTACGAGCAGTACTTC
j_call: TRBJ2-7
cdr3_length: 14
d_call: TRBD1
v_call: TRBV18
clone_size: .

cdr3_aa: CASSSGYNSPLHF
cdr3_nt: TGTGCCAGCAGCTCGGGCTATAATTCACCCCTCCACTTT
j_call: TRBJ1-6
cdr3_length: 13
d_call: .
v_call: TRBV7-6
clone_size: .

cdr3_aa: CSVRFRGAQETQYF
cdr3_nt: TGCAGCGTTAGGTTTCGCGGAGCACAAGAGACCCAGTACTTC
j_call: TRBJ2-5
cdr3_length: 14
d_call: .
v_call: TRBV29-1
clone_size: .

cdr3_aa: CASSLEPGQGASRTFLF
cdr3_nt: TGTGCCAGCAGCTTAGAACCGGGACAGGGGGCTTCCCGTACCTTCCTCTTC
j_call: TRBJ2-1
cdr3_length: 17
d_call: TRBD1
v_call: TRBV13
clone_size: .

cdr3_aa: CASSHGGGWADTQYF
cdr3_nt: TGTGCCAGCAGCCACGGCGGGGGCTGGGCAGATACGCAGTATTTT
j_call: TRBJ2-3
cdr3_length: 15
d_call: .
v_call: TRBV7-9
clone_size: once

cdr3_aa: CASSLDLNEKLFF
cdr3_nt: TGTGCCAGCAGCTTAGATCTGAATGAAAAACTGTTTTTT
j_call: TRBJ1-4
cdr3_length: 13
d_call: .
v_call: TRBV7-9
clone_size: .

cdr3_aa: CASNFGGRGTEAFF
cdr3_nt: TGTGCCAGTAATTTCGGGGGGCGAGGGACTGAAGCTTTCTTT
j_call: TRBJ1-1
cdr3_length: 14
d_call: .
v_call: TRBV19
clone_size: .

cdr3_aa: CASSAGTSWYEQFF
cdr3_nt: TGTGCCAGCAGCGCCGGGACTAGTTGGTATGAGCAGTTCTTC
j_call: TRBJ2-1
cdr3_length: 14
d_call: TRBD2
v_call: TRBV5-6
clone_size: .

cdr3_aa: CASSVDKNTEAFF
cdr3_nt: TGTGCCAGCAGCGTGGACAAGAACACTGAAGCTTTCTTT
j_call: TRBJ1-1
cdr3_length: 13
d_call: .
v_call: TRBV5-4
clone_size: .

cdr3_aa: CASSLAGATDTQYF
cdr3_nt: TGTGCCAGCAGTTTAGCGGGGGCCACAGATACGCAGTATTTT
j_call: TRBJ2-3
cdr3_length: 14
d_call: .
v_call: TRBV27
clone_size: .

cdr3_aa: CASSTQGKGLYSNQPQHF
cdr3_nt: TGTGCCAGCAGCACTCAGGGGAAGGGGCTTTATAGCAATCAGCCCCAGCATTTT
j_call: TRBJ1-5
cdr3_length: 18
d_call: .
v_call: TRBV7-2
clone_size: .

cdr3_aa: CAWGDGTSETQYF
cdr3_nt: TGTGCCTGGGGTGACGGGACTTCTGAGACCCAGTACTTC
j_call: TRBJ2-5
cdr3_length: 13
d_call: .
v_call: TRBV30
clone_size: .

cdr3_aa: CASSPLSGPTGELFF
cdr3_nt: TGTGCCAGCAGCCCCTTAAGCGGACCCACCGGGGAGCTGTTTTTT
j_call: TRBJ2-2
cdr3_length: 15
d_call: .
v_call: TRBV11-1
clone_size: once